This T cell receptor (beta chain) originates from a study of cytomegalovirus exposure and HLA in healthy donors. Findings and caveats of the study: The study put 160 or so TCR beta chains on its list as cytomegalovirus-associated. The majority of TCR sequences were rare, yet some public TCRs appeared in many donors.

The assay was immunoSEQ multiplex PCR, and TCRdb's table has in-frame clones only and misses some. The sample yields some 310,000 clones, 88% seen once. The CDR3 sequence is 14 residues long. Trimming took 3 bases from V and 2 from J; bases not matched to a gene: 5. Germline V gene data show CDR1 as SGHRS and CDR2 as YFSETQ. The donors were part of the validation cohort, which consisted of about 120 subjects and was separate from the first cohort of 666 subjects. Concerning this clone: Its antigen is undetermined.

The specimen was PBMCs. The J gene is TRBJ2-7, the V gene TRBV5-1, with 7 bases lining up with TRBD1. The clonotype comes from a man aged 30-40 years in good health and CMV-seronegative. DNA for the CDR3: TGCGCCAGCAGCTACCGGGACAGCACCTACGAGCAGTACTTC. Translating gives CASSYRDSTYEQYF.